This TCR beta chain was identified in a study of PD-L1 blockade in urothelial cancer. Time point noted: peripheral blood 6 weeks after treatment start. The patients' disease, urothelial carcinoma, was locally advanced or metastatic. Data came from immunoSEQ multiplex PCR; TCRdb stores just in-frame clones and leaves some out. This sample has roughly 100,000 clones, with 75% to 90% found just once. A single count supports this clone. CDR3 size: 15 residues. The V gene end was trimmed by 5 bases and the J gene end by 2 bases; junction bases not matched to a gene: 6. Germline CDR1 reads MNHNY; CDR2 reads SVGAGI (reference sequence).

This clonotype was sampled from a man aged 65-85 years with urothelial cancer. The sequences come from PBMCs, collected around atezolizumab (anti-PD-L1) treatment. This rearrangement joins TRBV6-6 to TRBJ2-1; 7 nucleotides align to TRBD2. CDR3 sequence: CASSPYGGTYNEQFF. The CDR3 DNA sequence: TGTGCCAGCAGTCCATACGGGGGGACCTACAATGAGCAGTTCTTC.